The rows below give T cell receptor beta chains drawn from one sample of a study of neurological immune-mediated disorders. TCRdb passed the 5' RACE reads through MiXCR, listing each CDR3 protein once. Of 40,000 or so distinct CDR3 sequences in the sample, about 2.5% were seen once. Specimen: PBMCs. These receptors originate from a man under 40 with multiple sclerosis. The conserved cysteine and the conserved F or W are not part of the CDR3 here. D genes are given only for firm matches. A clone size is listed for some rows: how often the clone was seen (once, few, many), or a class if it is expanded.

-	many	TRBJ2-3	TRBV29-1	SVGGKSTDTQY
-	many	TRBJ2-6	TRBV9	ASSVVGSGANVLT
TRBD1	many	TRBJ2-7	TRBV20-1	SAPPGQANNYEQY
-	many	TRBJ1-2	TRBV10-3	AISGSIGAPVV
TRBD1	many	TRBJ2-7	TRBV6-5	ASSYPAGTGDSYEQY
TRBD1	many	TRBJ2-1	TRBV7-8	ASSSYSQGGRSEQF
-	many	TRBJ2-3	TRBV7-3	ASASGSVTDTQY
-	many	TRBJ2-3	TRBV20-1	SARETSADTQY
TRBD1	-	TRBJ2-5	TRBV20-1	SARGETGDQETQY
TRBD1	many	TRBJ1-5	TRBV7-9	ASSLGQGAIMDQPQH
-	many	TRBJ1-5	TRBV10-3	AISEAGWNQPQH
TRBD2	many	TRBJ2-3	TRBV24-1	ATSDRSLAGALDTQY
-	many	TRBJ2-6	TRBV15	ATSRDRSGANVLT
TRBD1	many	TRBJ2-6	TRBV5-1	ASSLGQGFSGANVLT
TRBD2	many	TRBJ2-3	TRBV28	ASSSLGLAGESSTDTQY
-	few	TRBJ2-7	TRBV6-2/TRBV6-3	ASSDTSVLTYEQY
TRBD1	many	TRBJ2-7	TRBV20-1	SARLGTGFSNEQY
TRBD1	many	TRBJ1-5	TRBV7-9	ASSLWTGGVQPQH
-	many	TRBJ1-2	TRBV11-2	ASSLTVTYGYT
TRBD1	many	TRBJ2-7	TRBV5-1	ASSLGQGALNEQY
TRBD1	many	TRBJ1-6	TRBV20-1	SARRTGESPLH
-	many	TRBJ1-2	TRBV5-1	ASSWRQPGADA
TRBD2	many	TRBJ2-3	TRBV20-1	SARLAGVDTQY
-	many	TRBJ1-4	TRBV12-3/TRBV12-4	ASRIQGSNEKLF
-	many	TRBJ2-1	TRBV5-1	ASGDARGSYNEQF
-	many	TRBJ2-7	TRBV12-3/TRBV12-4	ASSRRDTYEQY
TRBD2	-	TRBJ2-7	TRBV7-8	ASSLWGLGVEQY
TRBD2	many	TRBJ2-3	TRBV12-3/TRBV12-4	ASSTTSGTDTQY
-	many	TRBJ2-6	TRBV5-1	ASSLGTALSGANVLT
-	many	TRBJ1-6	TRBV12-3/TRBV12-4	ASSLVHSPLH
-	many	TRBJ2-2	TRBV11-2	ASSPPVVGENTGELF
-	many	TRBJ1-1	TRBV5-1	ASTSDLNTEAF
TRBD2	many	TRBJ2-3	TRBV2	ATLGEGADTQY
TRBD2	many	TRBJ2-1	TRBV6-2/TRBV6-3	ASSPVGGGLAGRVIYEQF
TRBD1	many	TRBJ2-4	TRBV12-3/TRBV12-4	ASSRNRGQAKNIQY
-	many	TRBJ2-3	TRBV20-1	SAAGASLTDTQY
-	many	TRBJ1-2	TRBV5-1	ASSLAENYGYT
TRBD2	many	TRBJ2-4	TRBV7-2	ASSLGLAGNIQY
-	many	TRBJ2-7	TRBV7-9	ASSLGGDGCYEQY
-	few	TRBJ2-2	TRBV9	ASRTPGNTGELF
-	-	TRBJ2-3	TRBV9	ASNLGGDTQY
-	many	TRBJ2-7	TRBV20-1	SANIGETRGISYEQY
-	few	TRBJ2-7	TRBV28	ASSLSRGEGKEQY
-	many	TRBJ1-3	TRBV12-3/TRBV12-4	ASGRQNRNTIY
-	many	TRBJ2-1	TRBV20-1	SARDLGGSRLYNEQF
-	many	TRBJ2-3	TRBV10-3	AISESTATDTQY
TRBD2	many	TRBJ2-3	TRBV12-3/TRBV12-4	ASSVTSGGNTDTQY
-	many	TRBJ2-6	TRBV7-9	ASSSGTYGANVLT
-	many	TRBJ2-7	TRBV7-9	ASSLRGAGGEQY
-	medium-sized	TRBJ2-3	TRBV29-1	SVRRETRYDTQY
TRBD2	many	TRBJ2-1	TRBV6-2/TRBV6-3	ASSLTAGGGGEQF
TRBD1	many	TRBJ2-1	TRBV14	ASSQDEGAAYNEQF
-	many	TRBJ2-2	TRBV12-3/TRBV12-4	ASSSRSGSNTGELF
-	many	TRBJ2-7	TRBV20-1	SARGDGYYEQY
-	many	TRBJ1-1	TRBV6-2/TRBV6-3	ASSRTENTEAF
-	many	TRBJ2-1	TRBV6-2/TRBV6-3	ASSYEEGGYNEQF
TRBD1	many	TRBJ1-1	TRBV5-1	ASSLQGSDEAF
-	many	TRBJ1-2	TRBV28	ASSTTLYYGYT
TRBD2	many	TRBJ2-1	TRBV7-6	ASSYRPGLAPEKGF
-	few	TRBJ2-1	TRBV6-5	ASSYSPADGGYNEQF